The 9 T cell receptor beta chains below come from one sample, sequenced in a study of naive and memory T cell subsets. No antigens are known for them. Study-wide results and caveats: Naive repertoires, especially CD8, held a few larger clonotypes, possibly memory cells re-expressing CD45RA.

Two oligonucleotides, mixed equimolar, formed the beta constant-region primer covering TRBC1 and TRBC2. Four rounds of PCR amplified the ligated cDNA using nested alpha and beta constant-region primers plus SP2. TCRdb re-called the UMI-ligation and nested PCR reads with MiXCR, one entry per CDR3 protein. The sample has more than 95,000 distinct CDR3 sequences, roughly 15% seen once; the top ten hold about 3%. The sample comprised naive CD8+ T cells from blood. Receptor source: a human donor in good health.

This clonotype has more than one count but fewer than ten. The rearrangement uses TRBV10-3 and TRBJ2-5, with TRBD2 matching over 10 bases. The CDR3 runs 19 residues. Germline V gives CDR1 ENHRY, CDR2 SYGVKD. V lost 0 bases to trimming and J lost 3 bases; unmatched junction nucleotides: 13. The CDR3 coding sequence is TGTGCCATCAGTGAGTCGAATAGAGGGCCTAGCGGGAGCGAAGAGACCCAGTACTTC. Its translation: CAISESNRGPSGSEETQYF.

This clonotype was detected only a few times. The chain has TRBV27 and TRBJ2-7; D remains ambiguous. The CDR3 consists of 17 residues. V dropped 0 bases and J dropped 4 bases, with 19 bases sitting between them. CDR1 is MNHEY, CDR2 SMNVEV, per germline (reference sequence). DNA of the CDR3: TGTGCCAGCAGTTTATCGATGACCCCTGAAAGTTGGTACGAGCAGTACTTC. It yields the protein CASSLSMTPESWYEQYF.

J is TRBJ1-1 and V is TRBV29-1; weak D call: TRBD1 (6 bases). Germline V gene data show CDR1 as SQVTM and CDR2 as ANQGSEA. This CDR3 has 12 residues. V lost 5 bases and J 2 bases, leaving 9 bases between the germline ends. The CDR3 sequence is CSVTGSNTEAFF. CDR3 DNA: TGCAGCGTTACAGGGAGTAACACTGAAGCTTTCTTT.

The chain has TRBV7-9 and TRBJ2-1; D is perhaps TRBD2 (6 bases). CDR3 length: 15 residues. Germline V gene lookup returns CDR1 SEHNR and CDR2 FQNEAQ (reference sequence). V was pared by 8 bases and J by 0 bases, with 14 bases between. The DNA of the CDR3 is TGTGCCAGCCGCAACGCGGGGCACTCCTACAATGAGCAGTTCTTC. This translates into CASRNAGHSYNEQFF. Combining the CDR3 with reference TRBV7-9 and TRBJ2-1 gives the whole variable domain DTGVSQNPRHKITKRGQNVTFRCDPISEHNRLYWYRQTLGQGPEFLTYFQNEAQLEKSRLLSDRFSAERPKGSFSTLEIQRTEQGDSAMYLCASRNAGHSYNEQFFGPGTRLTVL.

Note on this clonotype: Since the CDR3 does not end with the conserved phenylalanine or tryptophan, this likely comes from a read error. V usage is TRBV20-1 and J usage is TRBJ1-3; the match to TRBD1 covers 10 bases. CDR3 length equals 17 residues. After removal of 1 base from V and 2 bases from J, the junction contained 8 bases not matched to a gene. The germline CDR1 and CDR2 sequences are DFQATT and SNEGSKA (reference sequence). CDR3 sequence reads: CSARGQFGQGAGNTIYI. Here the CDR3 DNA reads TGCAGTGCTAGAGGTCAATTTGGACAGGGGGCTGGAAACACCATATATATT.

This clonotype was seen ten or more times. V is TRBV2 and J is TRBJ1-1, with unresolved D. The CDR3 is made up of 12 amino acids. The germline CDR1 and CDR2 sequences are SNHLY and FYNNEI. V lost 2 bases and J 7 bases, leaving 8 bases between the germline ends. This CDR3 reads CASSEHPREAFF. DNA of the CDR3: TGTGCCAGCAGTGAACATCCGCGTGAAGCTTTCTTT. Using reference TRBV2 and TRBJ1-1 for the parts outside the CDR3, the full variable domain is EPEVTQTPSHQVTQMGQEVILRCVPISNHLYFYWYRQILGQKVEFLVSFYNNEISEKSEIFDDQFSVERPDGSNFTLKIRSTKLEDSAMYFCASSEHPREAFFGQGTRLTVV.

This clonotype has at least ten counts. This chain links TRBV14 with TRBJ2-7, with D perhaps matching TRBD2 (5 bases). The CDR3 has 12 amino acids. V was clipped by 1 base and J by 4 bases, with 5 bases between them. Germline V gives CDR1 SGHDN, CDR2 FVKESK. The CDR3 loop reads CASSQGGYEQYF. Here the CDR3 DNA reads TGTGCCAGCAGCCAAGGAGGGTACGAGCAGTACTTC.

This clonotype has at least ten counts. The chain has TRBV19 and TRBJ1-2; 9 bases match TRBD1. This CDR3 contains 14 residues. The germline CDR1 and CDR2 sequences are LNHDA and SQIVND (reference sequence). V gave up 3 bases and J gave up 6 bases; unmatched junction bases: 5. The CDR3 DNA sequence: TGTGCCAGTAGTATCGAACAGGGGGCGCATGGCTACACCTTC. It is translated as CASSIEQGAHGYTF.

This chain connects TRBV20-1 to TRBJ2-7; D call uncertain. Germline V gene sequence: CDR1 DFQATT, CDR2 SNEGSKA (reference sequence). The CDR3 loop spans 14 amino acids. The V end was cut by 0 bases, the J end by 2 bases, with 11 bases between. The CDR3 loop is CSARDPVSPYEQYF. The CDR3, as DNA: TGCAGTGCTAGAGATCCAGTCTCCCCCTACGAGCAGTACTTC.